The present entry profiles one T cell receptor beta chain with its context. The antigen this receptor binds is unknown. Base-call qualities are not available, and no considerably larger clone is one nucleotide away. Library generation was performed with the immunoSEQ multiplex PCR assay. For the multiplex PCR, a mixture combining 60 forward primers for TCR Vbeta segments and 13 reverse primers for TCR Jbeta segments was used. Amplification of the CDR3 region of rearranged TCR beta genes was performed with a multiplex PCR assay on genomic DNA. The Illumina HiSeq System was used to sequence the amplified TCR beta libraries as 87-base-pair reads. On the authors' methods: A later analysis counted some 80 million unique TCR beta chains across the 550 to 800 repertoires, and 9 million to 14 million of these chains were shared by at least two donors. Raw reads were error-corrected and collapsed into unique sequences with a nearest-neighbor algorithm that merged closely related sequences to remove PCR and sequencing errors. To assign V, D and J gene segments, CDR3 sequences were aligned to IMGT reference sequences. For a sequence to be retained, a match of at least six nucleotides was required to both a V gene segment and a J gene segment. Rearrangements were classified as productive when the CDR3 lacked stop codons and remained in frame with V and J, and all other rearrangements were classified as non-productive. Following IMGT convention, CDR3 was defined as the stretch from the second conserved V-encoded cysteine up to the conserved J-encoded phenylalanine. In an earlier analysis of around 600 of the donors, sequences lacking an unambiguous match to a single V gene segment were excluded. In an earlier analysis of several hundred of the donors, V segments were called functional above 56.7% productive rearrangements and were called segregating when the between-donor standard deviation exceeded 5%. To diagnose cytomegalovirus status from the catalog of TCR beta chain sequences, a statistical classification framework was built. In a later analysis, V and J genes were assigned by comparing TCR nucleotide sequences against IMGT/GENE-DB human TR gene sequences. The TCRdist pipeline was used in a later analysis to assign CDR3 sequences and most-parsimonious VDJ recombination scenarios. In a later analysis, every TCR beta chain was defined by the combination of its CDR3 amino acid sequence and its V-gene family, and reads without a unique V-gene family were dropped. As a way to deal with suspected cross-contamination and a sequencing artifact, a later analysis dropped over 550 nucleotide sequences that were highly shared and had low generation probability. A later analysis calculated a clonal expansion index for each public chain from normalized within-repertoire ranks of inferred template counts. Generation probabilities in a later analysis came from a VDJ recombination model fitted to out-of-frame rearrangements, and those results were checked against IGoR. A later analysis scored TCR-TCR, TCR-HLA and TCR-CMV co-occurrence with hypergeometric tests, applying a repertoire-size bias correction to TCR pairs. In a later analysis, false discovery rates were estimated by permuting HLA or CMV assignments 20 times. A later analysis grouped co-occurring TCRs with DBSCAN, adding TCRdist sequence similarity when clustering within HLA-allele-positive subsets. Repertoires with fewer than 30,000 or more than 120,000 public chains, plus five repertoires with anomalous nucleotide sharing, were excluded from co-occurrence clustering. Imported from immuneACCESS, the table was reduced by TCRdb to in-frame sequences with V and J called. These copies leave out some clones; in studies compared against another copy, an unresolved V gene accounts for under half, and the cause of the remainder is not known. That table furnishes V, J and clone size, whereas the DNA furnished D and trimming. Counted in this sample were approximately 87,000 clones; roughly 86% of them appeared once. The ten largest account for 4.5% to 7% of the sample.

This record comes from a study of cytomegalovirus exposure and HLA in healthy donors (dated by TCRdb to 2017 to 2019). Broadly, across the study: According to an earlier analysis of around 600 of the donors, about 170 million T cells yielded over 100 million unique TCR beta sequences and about 300 Gb of sequence data. About 280 gigabases of sequencing data and around 80 million unique TCR sequences made up an early release that covered approximately 620 HLA-typed donors. An earlier analysis of several hundred of the donors applied high-throughput TCR beta sequencing to assess whether each TCR beta V gene segment acted as functional or pseudogenic. The study aimed to test whether cataloging public T cell receptors could reveal signatures of past pathogen exposure. The later analysis used no new phenotypic data to find candidate immune exposures, relying instead on TCR beta sequences and their occurrence across donors. The study profiled the T cell repertoires of more than 500 subjects by immunosequencing and related them to cytomegalovirus serostatus. Alongside the repertoire data, information on donor age, sex, ethnicity and CMV serostatus was compiled. A later analysis re-examined previously published TCR beta repertoires from 600 to 700 donors and added high-resolution HLA genotyping to investigate patterns of TCR occurrence. A separate validation cohort of roughly 130 different subjects was used in addition to the approximately 640-subject first cohort. Every discovery cohort repertoire had been produced on one sequencing platform. A later genetic analysis took genome-wide SNP genotypes for about 65% of the roughly 670 donors and used that subset as a discovery cohort. To predict cytomegalovirus infection status, the study combined high-throughput TCR immunosequencing, statistical association of individual TCRs with disease status, and machine learning. Because of strong linkage in the cohort, five DR-DQ haplotypes were treated as single units for association and clustering. Among the roughly 390 genotyped donors, roughly 80% belonged to the genetic ancestry cluster associated with self-reported Caucasian donors. On average, around 200,000 unique TCR beta nucleotide sequences were sequenced per donor among a few hundred genotyped donors of the cohort, with roughly a sixth of those sequences being non-productive. The number of donors typed differed by locus, with roughly 629-640 for A, B, C, DRB1 and DQB1, roughly 550 for DQA1, about 610 for DPA1, and about 450 for DPB1. Class I and class II HLA loci were covered by the typing at four-digit resolution. General conclusions and limits of the study: Because counts were too low, 15 to 20 rarely observed V segments, including chromosome 9 orphons, were left out of the earlier analysis of about 620 of the donors. In vitro tests confirmed that a few of the cytomegalovirus-associated TCR beta chains recognize cytomegalovirus antigens. Specific HLA alleles were associated with 16,951 TCR beta sequences at a false discovery rate of 0.05 in a later analysis. A later analysis found that HLA-associated TCR beta chains were more clonally expanded and had lower generation probabilities than equally common non-associated chains. When HLA alleles, especially DR and DQ, strongly co-occurred, TCR associations were difficult to assign to individual alleles. An association between a missense DCLRE1C variant and V-gene and J-gene trimming of TCR beta chains was found in a later genetic analysis and replicated in an independent cohort. The sequencing pipeline was judged likely to have produced a cluster of highly shared sequence variants as a technical artifact. Linkage disequilibrium might explain the correlated functional status among segregating V segments, but an unknown experimental factor could not be ruled out. CMV serostatus was the only immune exposure information available for the cohort. Presence/absence analyses assumed roughly uniform sequencing depth across donors, an assumption that may not hold. In an earlier analysis of approximately 590 of the donors, most TCR beta V segments appeared in productive rearrangements about 90% or about 30% of the time, broadly matching IMGT annotations. The authors suggested that the approach could potentially be extended to other disease states and immunological phenotypes. According to a later analysis, most CMV-associated TCR beta chains appeared to be HLA-restricted, and the HLA associations seemed to be driven largely by CMV exposure. While some public TCRs were present in many individuals, most TCR sequences turned up only very rarely across donors. In this cohort, only TCR beta chains were sequenced, and detectable features were limited by the absence of alpha or paired-chain data. Because some donors lacked HLA typing at each locus, the association tests relied only on the typed subset. In the study, around 160 TCR beta chains were listed as associated with cytomegalovirus. The classifier was reported to diagnose cytomegalovirus status with high specificity and sensitivity in both the original cohort and the validation cohort. A further reported finding was that TCR beta sequences accurately predicted the HLA-A and HLA-B alleles for most subjects in the first cohort. The 87-base-pair reads could not distinguish some IMGT-functional V segments, including TRBV6-2 and TRBV6-3, so those segments were excluded. Compared with the 666-donor mean, donors in an Asian-associated ancestry cluster had fewer N-insertions in productive TCRs, according to a later genetic analysis. Several of the top co-occurrence clusters appeared to be linked to parvovirus B19, influenza, CMV and Epstein-Barr virus, according to a later analysis. According to a later analysis, TCR association rates differed among HLA loci, with DRB1 alleles showing the most associated TCRs and HLA-C alleles showing the fewest.

V drops 3 bases and J drops 1 base, leaving 13 bases in between. CDR1 and CDR2, looked up from the germline V gene (reference sequence), are LNHDA and SQIVND. Counted from cysteine to phenylalanine, this CDR3 has 15 amino acids. The retained sequence is limited to the CDR3, 45 bases, with the frame set at the first base. The cohort comprised 666 healthy bone marrow donors. At the time of sampling, every cohort member was nominally healthy, though immune exposures that went unrecorded were likely present. The donor tested CMV seropositive and was one of the 289 seropositive cohort members. Each donor provided a peripheral blood sample, and peripheral blood mononuclear cells were used for TCR beta sequencing. Genomic DNA was extracted from the blood cell samples with the Qiagen DNeasy Blood Extraction Kit.

Sequenced sample: PBMCs. This TCR was sampled from a woman between 18 and 29 years old in good health and CMV-seropositive. Recombination joined TRBV19 with TRBJ2-7; TRBD1 could be the D gene, as 5 bases match. Here is the DNA: TGTGCCAGTAGTATTGGGCTGGGGCTGTCCTACGAGCAGTACTTC. Its protein reads: CASSIGLGLSYEQYF.